A selection of T cell receptor beta chains follows, all from one sample in a study of shared clonotypes between healthy human individuals. Measured with immunoSEQ multiplex PCR; TCRdb has only the in-frame clones, and not every one. The sample carries fewer than 2.5 million clones, over 85% recorded once. Material for sequencing was naive CD4+ T cells from PBMCs. The receptor set was obtained from a young man in good health. Some clones in this sample may be carry-over from other donors' samples. Both conserved end residues are part of each CDR3. A D gene is named only where the DNA matches it firmly. Expanded clones get a size class; other rows say once, few or many, or leave the size out.

V	size	J	D	CDR3	DNA
TRBV15	NA	TRBJ2-2	NA	CATSRVGGTSKTGELFF	TGTGCCACCAGCAGAGTAGGGGGGACTTCCAAAACCGGGGAGCTGTTTTTT
TRBV19	NA	TRBJ1-5	TRBD1	CASAGGLSNQPQHF	TGTGCCAGTGCAGGGGGCCTAAGCAATCAGCCCCAGCATTTT
TRBV27	NA	TRBJ1-4	TRBD1	CASSIRRQGGEKLFF	TGTGCCAGCAGTATTAGGAGACAGGGTGGCGAAAAACTGTTTTTT
TRBV9	once	TRBJ2-2	NA	CASSMTGMGTGELFF	TGTGCCAGCAGTATGACGGGAATGGGCACCGGGGAGCTGTTTTTT
TRBV29-1	NA	TRBJ2-7	NA	CSARGDSYEQYF	TGCAGCGCTCGAGGGGACTCCTACGAGCAGTACTTC
TRBV7-9	NA	TRBJ2-2	NA	CASSLWQVIMGELFF	TGTGCCAGCAGTCTGTGGCAGGTGATCATGGGGGAGCTGTTTTTT
TRBV7-2	NA	TRBJ2-7	TRBD2	CASSSSGSSYEQYF	TGTGCCAGCAGCTCTAGCGGGAGCTCCTACGAGCAGTACTTC
TRBV6-6	NA	TRBJ1-1	NA	CASSLLVGTEAFF	TGTGCCAGCAGTCTACTGGTGGGCACTGAAGCTTTCTTT
TRBV4-3	NA	TRBJ1-2	NA	CASSQVWSPGVTF	TGCGCCAGCAGCCAAGTGTGGTCTCCCGGTGTCACCTTC
TRBV5-5	NA	TRBJ2-7	TRBD2	CASSSPGLVIYEQYF	TGTGCCAGCAGCTCCCCGGGACTAGTCATCTACGAGCAGTACTTC
TRBV4-3	NA	TRBJ2-1	TRBD1	CASSQWDSYNEQFF	TGCGCCAGCAGCCAGTGGGACAGCTACAATGAGCAGTTCTTC
TRBV7-9	NA	TRBJ2-1	NA	CASSLEWVSSSYNEQFF	TGTGCCAGCAGCTTAGAGTGGGTCAGCAGCTCCTACAATGAGCAGTTCTTC
TRBV2	NA	TRBJ1-5	NA	CASSRSRDSNQPQHF	TGTGCCAGCAGTCGGTCTCGGGACAGCAATCAGCCCCAGCATTTT
TRBV5-1	NA	TRBJ2-7	TRBD1	CASSPTGGTAYEQYF	TGCGCCAGCAGCCCGACAGGGGGCACCGCCTACGAGCAGTACTTC
TRBV28	NA	TRBJ1-1	NA	CASSMGRVNTEAFF	TGTGCCAGCAGTATGGGACGGGTGAACACTGAAGCTTTCTTT
TRBV7-3	NA	TRBJ2-2	NA	CASSLGGFPTGELFF	TGTGCCAGCAGCTTAGGTGGCTTCCCCACCGGGGAGCTGTTTTTT
TRBV5-6	NA	TRBJ2-5	NA	CASSFWGAETQYF	TGTGCCAGCAGCTTTTGGGGGGCAGAGACCCAGTACTTC
TRBV2	few	TRBJ1-1	NA	CASRKDSSNTEAFF	TGTGCCAGCCGTAAGGACAGTTCAAACACTGAAGCTTTCTTT
TRBV19	NA	TRBJ2-7	NA	CASSIIRQGAEQYF	TGTGCCAGTAGTATTATTCGGCAGGGAGCCGAGCAGTACTTC
TRBV30	NA	TRBJ2-5	NA	CAWSSGEETQYF	TGTGCCTGGAGTTCAGGGGAAGAGACCCAGTACTTC
TRBV6-6	NA	TRBJ2-7	TRBD2	CASRSPSGRFYEQYF	TGTGCCAGCAGATCACCTAGCGGGAGATTCTACGAGCAGTACTTC
TRBV19	NA	TRBJ1-1	NA	CATYQARKAFF	TGTGCCACCTACCAGGCCAGAAAAGCTTTCTTT
TRBV28	NA	TRBJ2-7	TRBD2	CASSPGTSGYEQYF	TGTGCCAGCAGTCCCGGGACTAGCGGGTACGAGCAGTACTTC
TRBV18	once	TRBJ2-2	NA	CASSPPQGLNTGELFF	TGTGCCAGCTCACCACCGCAGGGATTGAACACCGGGGAGCTGTTTTTT
TRBV7-9	NA	TRBJ2-5	TRBD2	CASSSLGLAGDTEPRYF	TGTGCCAGCAGCTCCTTGGGACTAGCGGGAGATACAGAGCCGCGGTACTTC
TRBV6-1	NA	TRBJ2-5	NA	CASSEAGQETQYF	TGTGCCAGCAGTGAAGCGGGGCAAGAGACCCAGTACTTC
TRBV6-1	NA	TRBJ2-7	TRBD2	CASPPSGGRAYEQYF	TGTGCCAGCCCCCCGTCCGGCGGGAGGGCCTACGAGCAGTACTTC
TRBV19	NA	TRBJ2-2	TRBD1	CASRMTGTNTGELFF	TGTGCCAGTAGGATGACAGGGACGAACACCGGGGAGCTGTTTTTT